A single sample gave rise to the 4 T cell receptor beta chains below, sequenced in a study of T cell responses to AZD1222 COVID-19 vaccine. Profiled with immunoSEQ multiplex PCR; TCRdb holds only in-frame clones, not every one. The table records over 45,000 clones, approximately 85% of them present only once. Sequencing used peripheral blood, obtained on day 0 of AZD1222 vaccination. Receptors were obtained from an adult in good health.

This clone was counted a few times. The genes are TRBV27 and TRBJ2-2, with no clear D. This CDR3 is 16 amino acids long. The V end was cut by 5 bases, the J end by 3 bases, with 16 bases between. CDR1 and CDR2 from the germline V gene are MNHEY and SMNVEV (reference sequence). This chain's CDR3 is CASSPLDNPYTGELFF. CDR3 sequence (DNA): TGTGCCAGCAGTCCATTAGACAACCCTTACACCGGGGAGCTGTTTTTT.

This clone was seen a single time. The CDR3 here is CASKGGRTLNYGYTF. CDR3 nucleotide sequence: TGTGCCAGCAAGGGAGGCAGGACCCTTAACTATGGCTACACCTTC. The V call is TRBV27, the J call TRBJ1-2; no definite D call. This CDR3 region has 15 residues. V was shortened by 7 bases and J by 1 base, with 16 bases between the two germline ends. CDR1 is MNHEY and CDR2 is SMNVEV in the germline V gene (reference sequence).

This clone has a single count. The V call is TRBV19, the J call TRBJ1-4; weak D call: TRBD1 (5 bases). CDR3 length: 14 residues. The V end lost 2 bases, the J end lost 7 bases, and 11 bases lay between the germline ends. CDR1 and CDR2 from the germline V gene are LNHDA and SQIVND (reference sequence). The CDR3 DNA is TGTGCCAGTAGTATAACGGGGCGCGGTGAAAAACTGTTTTTT. It is translated as CASSITGRGEKLFF.

The chain is built from TRBV28 and TRBJ2-5; D not resolved. Germline loops: CDR1 MDHEN, CDR2 SYDVKM. The V and J ends lost 1 base and 5 bases respectively, with 8 bases between them. This CDR3 contains 13 residues. In nucleotides, the CDR3 is TGTGCCAGCAGTTTATCTGGAAGTGAGACCCAGTACTTC. Translating it yields CASSLSGSETQYF.